This T cell receptor (beta chain) is drawn from a study of T cells in Graves' hyperthyroidism and ophthalmopathy. General study findings and limits: Before onset, by a median of about seven months, the model predicted ophthalmopathy.

This CDR3 contains 13 residues. V was clipped by 3 bases and J by 6 bases, with 11 bases between them. Germline V gene sequence: CDR1 KGHDR, CDR2 SFDVKD. At least 3 on the Clinical Activity Score was recorded for ophthalmopathy patients, who also had NOSPECS grade at least 4 and duration under 3 months. The CDR3 regions of TCR beta were amplified from RNA transcripts. The TCR CDR3 was amplified in a first-round RT-PCR using the HTBI primer set. TCRdb called the multiplex PCR reads again in MiXCR, with one record for every CDR3 protein. The data contain roughly 530,000 distinct CDR3 sequences, 17% of them singletons. This clonotype was found many times. Its antigen is unknown.

The sequence came from a woman aged 18-35 years with Graves' ophthalmopathy. The V gene is TRBV24-1, the J gene TRBJ2-7; D tentatively reads TRBD1 or TRBD2 (5 bases each). Material for sequencing was blood. The CDR3 DNA is TGTGCCACCAGTGATGGGACGGTGAGCGAGCAGTACTTC. Translated, it gives CATSDGTVSEQYF.